This T cell receptor beta chain was recorded in a study of beta chain features in type 1 diabetes listed by TCRdb under 2018. The study in broad terms: Patients and healthy donors did not differ in mean age, gender distribution, total cell number or subset yield. A total of roughly 100 million sorted cells were examined across all samples, and RNA yield correlated strongly with the number of cells per subset. The study compared TCRB repertoires of sorted circulating CD4+ T cell subsets between recently diagnosed type 1 diabetes patients and matched healthy donors. Regulatory and stem cell-like memory subsets were obtained from only 8 patients and roughly 8 healthy donors, while naive and central memory subsets were obtained from all 28 donors.

General study outcomes and caveats: The naive, central memory and regulatory TCRB repertoires appeared to resemble one another more closely among patients than among healthy donors. PCR may preferentially amplify shorter templates, but because patient and control samples were amplified and corrected together, any resulting skew would affect both groups equally. Sequencing cDNA rather than genomic DNA could over-represent highly expressing activated cells, although activation and CD3 levels did not differ between groups. Because the HLA sub-analyses included only small numbers of individuals, any influence of HLA type on TCRB rearrangement was left unresolved. Patients with type 1 diabetes made fewer insertions and deleted more nucleotides at VDJ recombination sites, implying thymic rearrangement abnormalities. Type 1 diabetes patients showed a moderate but significant shortening of TCRB CDR3 length in all four CD4+ subsets.

On this clone: What antigen it recognizes has not been identified. No base quality values were provided; no much bigger clone lies one nucleotide off.

All of the isolated RNA was reverse transcribed with the High Capacity cDNA Reverse Transcription Kit, so expressed TCRB transcripts were sequenced. Deep immunoSEQ sequencing was applied to naive, central memory and regulatory T cell samples, giving an average of roughly 3.5 million total reads per sample. Sorted cells were lysed in RLT buffer and RNA was extracted with DNase-treated RNeasy Micro or Mini kits, depending on cell number. To prevent cross-contamination, every cell subset was processed on its own, while patient and healthy donor samples were processed together. The immunoSEQ multiplex PCR was used to amplify TCRB sequences from cDNA, generating 87-bp fragments that spanned the CDR3 region. Sequencing of the amplicons was done on the Illumina HiSeq platform. Turning to the authors' computational methods: Synthetic template baselines were used to correct PCR bias computationally, reads within Hamming distance 2 were collapsed together, and singletons that could not be merged were discarded. Reads were aligned against IMGT to assign V, D and J genes, CDR3 length and insertions or deletions at six rearrangement sites. Within each subset, clonotype counts were normalized to the number of sorted cells before true diversity and Gini coefficients were calculated with the tcR R package. The overlap coefficient, calculated on TCRB nucleotide sequences, was used to measure repertoire sharing. Out-of-frame TCRB sequences from naive cells were analyzed as a proxy for the pre-selection repertoire. Drawn from immuneACCESS, this table holds only the in-frame rearrangements with V and J called that TCRdb kept. Clones are partly lost; checked studies trace under half to an unresolved V gene and leave the rest unexplained. V and J calls and clone size come straight from that table; D and trimming were deduced from the DNA. This sample gives 250,000 or so clones in total; around 13% of them show up just once. Approximately 0.02% of the sample is held by the ten biggest clonotypes.

From cysteine to phenylalanine, the CDR3 is 13 amino acids long. Only CDR3 DNA remains: 39 bases, in frame from the first base. V and J are truncated by 9 bases and 0 bases respectively, leaving an intervening sequence of 8 bases. Taken from the germline V gene, the CDR1 and CDR2 loops are MGHDK and SYGVNS. A single peripheral blood draw of around 100 mL on average was collected from each donor into heparinised tubes. Using a panel that included CD45RO, CCR7, CD25, CD127, CD95 and CD27, naive, central memory, regulatory and stem cell-like memory CD4+ T cells were sorted on a BD FACSAria II. Purity was above 98% for every sorted population. PBMCs were isolated right away by Lymphoprep density gradient centrifugation and were stained directly, without culture. Samples were stained and sorted in pairs, with one healthy donor and one patient per experiment, so that batch effects were minimized.

Sequenced: naive CD4+ T cells from blood. The cell subset or site label on this specimen signifies: true naive CD4+ T cells. The origin of this receptor is a man between 25 and 39 years old with type 1 diabetes. The chain couples TRBV25-1 to TRBJ1-4; the D gene identity is not certain. The CDR3 sequence is CASQRSTNEKLFF. The nucleotide sequence is given as TGTGCCAGTCAACGGTCAACTAATGAAAAACTGTTTTTT.